This TCR beta chain comes out of a study of cytomegalovirus exposure and HLA in healthy donors. Whole-study context: A prior study identified 117 million unique TCR beta sequences from about 200 million T cells.

Findings and caveats of the study: Cytomegalovirus-associated status was assigned to some 180 TCR beta chains. HLA alleles showed associations with 16,951 TCR beta sequences in a later analysis, at a 0.05 false discovery rate.

This clone was counted a single time. The antigen remains unidentified. Germline CDR1 and CDR2: WNHNN and SYGVQD (reference sequence). V shed 3 bases and J 0 bases; nucleotides not matched to a gene: 14. CDR3 length: 21 residues. The PCR used 60 Vbeta and 13 Jbeta primers. Repertoires were generated with immunoSEQ multiplex PCR, while TCRdb's copy carries only in-frame clones and drops some. The sample has fewer than 200,000 clones; about 78% are singletons. The TCR sequence derives from a man between 60 and 75 years old in good health and CMV-seronegative. The V and J genes are TRBV10-1 and TRBJ2-6, with TRBD1 identical over 10 bases. Material for sequencing was PBMCs. The CDR3 nucleotides are TGCGCCAGCAGTGAATGCTTGACAGGGGGCCCTCTAAGCTCTGGGGCCAACGTCCTGACTTTC. Residues: CASSECLTGGPLSSGANVLTF.